These 17 T cell receptor beta chains were all obtained from the same sample, sequenced in a study of sequential checkpoint blockade in melanoma. The repertoire was sequenced with immunoSEQ multiplex PCR; TCRdb's copy has only in-frame clones and lacks some. The sample includes 30,000 to 40,000 clones, 84% of them seen just once. Treatment of the sample: randomized to nivolumab then ipilimumab (arm A) or the reverse (arm B). The sample in question was CD8+ T cells sorted from blood (inferred from file names), obtained from a patient given nivolumab and ipilimumab in sequence. These TCRs come from a human donor with melanoma.

The V call is TRBV7-3, the J call TRBJ2-1; 8 bases agree with TRBD2. The V and J ends lost 4 bases and 7 bases, in that order; junction bases with no gene match: 9. Germline assignment: CDR1 SGHTA and CDR2 FQGTGA. The CDR3 is 15 residues long. CDR3: CASSSAGGAGNEQFF. CDR3 in DNA: TGTGCCAGCAGCTCGGCGGGGGGCGCGGGGAATGAGCAGTTCTTC.

Here the CDR3 reads CASSLEGDRAGNTIYF. In nucleotides, the CDR3 is TGTGCCAGCAGTCTTGAAGGGGACAGGGCCGGAAACACCATATATTTT. The chain employs TRBV28 and TRBJ1-3; 9 nucleotides align to TRBD1. Germline V lookup: CDR1 MDHEN, CDR2 SYDVKM. The CDR3 has 16 residues. V was clipped by 5 bases and J by 4 bases; unmatched bases: 9.

This clone was recorded only once. The chain employs TRBV5-1 and TRBJ2-6; no clear D gene. With 5 bases removed from V and 3 bases from J, the gap between germline ends came to 6 bases. The CDR3 totals 13 residues. CDR1 is SGHRS and CDR2 is YFSETQ in the germline V gene. Here the CDR3 reads CASRADGANVLTF. The CDR3 DNA is TGCGCCAGCAGGGCTGATGGGGCCAACGTCCTGACTTTC. The complete variable domain, with remaining parts taken from reference TRBV5-1 and TRBJ2-6, reads KAGVTQTPRYLIKTRGQQVTLSCSPISGHRSVSWYQQTPGQGLQFLFEYFSETQRNKGNFPGRFSGRQFSNSRSEMNVSTLELGDSALYLCASRADGANVLTFGAGSRLTVL.

The chain employs TRBV4-1 and TRBJ2-7, with D tentatively TRBD2 (6 bases). The V and J ends lost 4 bases and 5 bases respectively, with 15 bases between them. The CDR3 is made up of 14 amino acids. Germline CDR1 and CDR2: MGHRA and YSYEKL. The CDR3 protein is CASSPGNTGDEQYF. The CDR3 DNA reads as TGCGCCAGCAGCCCCGGGAACACGGGGGACGAGCAGTACTTC.

The CDR3 DNA sequence: TGTGCCAGCAGCTACAAGGGACTAGCGGGACGACCGGAGATTTGGGAGCAGTACTTC. Its protein product is CASSYKGLAGRPEIWEQYF. The genes are TRBV7-2 and TRBJ2-7; 13 bases match TRBD2. There are 19 residues in the CDR3. Germline V gene lookup returns CDR1 SGHTA and CDR2 FQGNSA. V gave up 4 bases and J gave up 7 bases; unmatched junction bases: 19.

The rearrangement links TRBV5-1 to TRBJ1-1; no clear D. Deletions cut 0 bases from V and 6 bases from J, with 12 bases between. CDR1 and CDR2 from the germline V gene are SGHRS and YFSETQ. The CDR3 totals 14 residues. Here the CDR3 reads CASSLDVLGAEAFF. The CDR3 region has the DNA TGCGCCAGCAGCTTGGACGTCCTCGGAGCTGAAGCTTTCTTT.

The chain recombines TRBV5-4 with TRBJ2-7, with TRBD1 matching over 11 bases. This CDR3 has 14 amino acids. V was pared by 4 bases and J by 4 bases, with 4 bases of the junction left unmatched. Germline-derived CDR1 and CDR2 are SGHNT and YYREEE (reference sequence). In DNA form, the CDR3 reads TGTGCCAGCAGCCTCGGGACAGGGGGTTACGAGCAGTACTTC. Translated: CASSLGTGGYEQYF.

As concerns this clone: The sample contains more than one DNA sequence encoding this CDR3. This chain joins TRBV7-6 and TRBJ2-3; no firm D call. The CDR3 spans 13 residues. Germline V gives CDR1 SGHVS, CDR2 FNYEAQ. Trimming shortened V by 3 bases and J by 2 bases, and 6 bases separated the two germline ends. The CDR3 sequence is CASSFELTDTQYF. CDR3 bases: TGTGCCAGCAGCTTCGAACTCACAGATACGCAGTATTTT.

The chain couples TRBV7-2 to TRBJ2-1; D may be TRBD1 (6 bases). This CDR3 region has 14 residues. Germline loops: CDR1 SGHTA, CDR2 FQGNSA. With 2 bases removed from V and 9 bases from J, the gap between germline ends came to 14 bases. Here the CDR3 DNA reads TGTGCCAGCAGCTTACTTCTTCTAGGGGGTGAGCAGTTCTTC. Translated, it gives CASSLLLLGGEQFF.

V and J are TRBV29-1 and TRBJ2-1; the match to TRBD1 covers 7 bases. Germline V gene sequence: CDR1 SQVTM, CDR2 ANQGSEA. CDR3 size: 15 residues. V lost 6 bases, J lost 7 bases, and 15 bases stayed unmatched. CDR3 in DNA: TGCAGCGTGGGGGCATCACAGGGGTTAGGGAATGAGCAGTTCTTC. Its translation: CSVGASQGLGNEQFF.

The rearrangement uses TRBV5-1 and TRBJ2-7, with 7 nucleotides matching TRBD1. Germline CDR1 reads SGHRS; CDR2 reads YFSETQ. CDR3 size: 13 residues. The V gene end was trimmed by 4 bases and the J gene end by 3 bases; junction bases not matched to a gene: 4. The CDR3 DNA follows: TGCGCCAGCAGCATCGGACAGGACTACGAGCAGTACTTC. It translates to CASSIGQDYEQYF.

The chain joins TRBV5-1 to TRBJ1-1; D not resolved. CDR3 length equals 13 residues. Germline CDR1 reads SGHRS; CDR2 reads YFSETQ. V lost 0 bases, J lost 7 bases, and 10 bases lay in between. The CDR3 sequence: CASSLGAEIEAFF. DNA of the CDR3: TGCGCCAGCAGCTTGGGGGCAGAAATTGAAGCTTTCTTT. The full variable domain, its missing parts supplied by reference TRBV5-1 and TRBJ1-1, is KAGVTQTPRYLIKTRGQQVTLSCSPISGHRSVSWYQQTPGQGLQFLFEYFSETQRNKGNFPGRFSGRQFSNSRSEMNVSTLELGDSALYLCASSLGAEIEAFFGQGTRLTVV.

This rearrangement joins TRBV10-3 to TRBJ2-7, with 8 nucleotides matching TRBD1. Germline V lookup: CDR1 ENHRY, CDR2 SYGVKD. The CDR3 runs 14 residues. V lost 5 bases to trimming and J lost 0 bases; unmatched junction nucleotides: 3. CDR3 sequence reads: CAISSTGDSYEQYF. The CDR3 DNA is TGTGCCATCAGTTCGACAGGGGACTCCTACGAGCAGTACTTC.

The V gene is TRBV28, the J gene TRBJ2-1, with a possible D match to TRBD1 (5 bases). With 6 bases removed from V and 8 bases from J, the gap between germline ends came to 23 bases. This CDR3 spans 16 amino acids. Germline V gene data show CDR1 as MDHEN and CDR2 as SYDVKM. CDR3 residues: CASRGIRERVVDEQFF. DNA for the CDR3: TGTGCCAGCAGGGGGATCAGGGAAAGGGTCGTCGATGAGCAGTTCTTC.

The chain combines TRBV29-1 with TRBJ2-1; 8 nucleotides agree with TRBD2. The CDR3 has 18 amino acids. With 4 bases clipped from V and 0 bases from J, the junction kept 14 bases outside the gene matches. CDR1 and CDR2 (germline): SQVTM, ANQGSEA. CDR3 loop: CSVGGTRDTYSSYNEQFF. CDR3 nucleotide sequence: TGCAGCGTTGGAGGGACTAGGGATACTTATAGCTCCTACAATGAGCAGTTCTTC.

In this sample, this clone turned up a few times. V usage is TRBV6-4 and J usage is TRBJ1-1, with TRBD1 matching over 7 bases. The CDR3 has 15 amino acids. V gave up 7 bases and J gave up 0 bases; unmatched junction bases: 8. Germline V CDR1 and CDR2: MRHNA, SNTAGT. The DNA for the CDR3 is TGTGCCAGCAAGCTGAGGGGGCAGTTGAACACTGAAGCTTTCTTT. Translation gives CASKLRGQLNTEAFF.

The V call is TRBV7-9, the J call TRBJ2-1; 8 bases map to TRBD1. Germline CDR1 reads SEHNR; CDR2 reads FQNEAQ (reference sequence). V was pared by 4 bases and J by 7 bases, with 6 bases of the junction left unmatched. The CDR3 covers 14 residues. The CDR3 loop reads CASSSVTGENEQFF. The CDR3 DNA reads as TGTGCCAGCAGCTCAGTGACAGGGGAAAATGAGCAGTTCTTC.